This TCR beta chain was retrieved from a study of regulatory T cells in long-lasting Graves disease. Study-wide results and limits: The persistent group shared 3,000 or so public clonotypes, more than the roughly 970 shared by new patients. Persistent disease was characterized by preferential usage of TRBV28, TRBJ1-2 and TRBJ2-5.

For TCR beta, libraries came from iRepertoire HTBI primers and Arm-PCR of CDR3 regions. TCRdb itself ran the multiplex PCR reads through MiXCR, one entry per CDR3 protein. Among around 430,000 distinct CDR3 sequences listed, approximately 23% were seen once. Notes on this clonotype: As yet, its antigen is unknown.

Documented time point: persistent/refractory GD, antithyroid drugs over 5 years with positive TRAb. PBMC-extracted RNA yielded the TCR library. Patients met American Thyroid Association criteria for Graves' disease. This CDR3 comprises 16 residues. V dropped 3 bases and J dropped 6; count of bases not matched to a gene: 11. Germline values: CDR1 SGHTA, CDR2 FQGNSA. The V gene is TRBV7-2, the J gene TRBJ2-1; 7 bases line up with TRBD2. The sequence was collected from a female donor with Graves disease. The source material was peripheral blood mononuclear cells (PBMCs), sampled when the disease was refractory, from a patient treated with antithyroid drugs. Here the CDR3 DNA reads TGTGCCAGCAGCTTGGGTAGGGCTAGCGGTGTCAATGAGCAGTTCTTC. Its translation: CASSLGRASGVNEQFF.